Sequencing of this T cell receptor beta chain was carried out in a study of blood T cell repertoires in COVID-19. Study-wide background: Whether acute or convalescent, the COVID-19 samples came from the United States, Italy and Spain. T cells, B-cell-depleted T cells, or PBMCs supplied cDNA or gDNA.

The sample holds a few counts of this clone. Participant ages covered roughly 18 to 89 years across about 25 US areas. Germline V gene lookup returns CDR1 SGHRS and CDR2 YFSETQ. V gave up 3 bases and J gave up 0 bases, with 7 bases separating them. The CDR3 loop spans 14 amino acids. In the authors' methods: Scientists estimated how many nucleated cells there were by amplifying reference gene primers. Generated by immunoSEQ multiplex PCR, the TCRdb table keeps only in-frame clones and is missing some. The V and J calls and clone size were taken over from that table, and D and trimming were inferred from the DNA. The repertoire has 490,000 or so clones, 75% to 90% of them found once; the top ten carry 6.5% to 9.5%.

This receptor was identified in a woman aged 55-70 years who had recovered from COVID-19. The sequenced material came from PBMCs or T cells enriched from blood (not recorded which). The rearrangement uses TRBV5-1 and TRBJ1-5; D ambiguous. The CDR3 protein is CASSSQDSNQPQHF. CDR3 DNA sequence: TGCGCCAGCAGCTCACAAGATAGCAATCAGCCCCAGCATTTT.